This entry concerns a single TCR beta chain. Its antigen is not identified. This entry is derived from a study of cytomegalovirus exposure and HLA in healthy donors. Participants comprised healthy donors of bone marrow. Overall study findings and caveats: It was only CMV serostatus that was available as immune exposure information. Presence/absence comparisons presumed near-even sequencing depth among donors. It was 160 or so TCR beta chains that were listed as cytomegalovirus-associated.

The PCR used 60 Vbeta and 13 Jbeta primers. Profiled with immunoSEQ multiplex PCR; TCRdb holds only in-frame clones, not every one. The profile shows under 110,000 clones, around 75% of them singletons. The CDR3 extends over 13 amino acids. Trimming at V came to 7 bases and at J to 2 bases, leaving 5 bases not matched to a gene. Germline values: CDR1 GTSNPN, CDR2 SVGIG (reference sequence). The gene calls are TRBV30 and TRBJ1-3; TRBD1 agrees at 7 bases. The sequenced sample consisted of PBMCs. The source of this sequence is a man aged 45-65 years in good health and CMV-seronegative. CDR3 protein: CASQGLPGNTIYF. CDR3 DNA sequence: TGTGCCTCACAGGGGTTGCCTGGAAACACCATATATTTT. Supplemented by reference TRBV30 and TRBJ1-3, the full variable domain reads SQTIHQWPATLVQPVGSPLSLECTVEGTSNPNLYWYRQAAGRGLQLLFYSVGIGQISSEVPQNLSASRPQDRQFILSSKKLLLSDSGFYLCASQGLPGNTIYFGEGSWLTVV.